Following are 30 T cell receptor beta chains from one sample sequenced in a study of cytomegalovirus exposure and HLA in healthy donors (dated by TCRdb to about 2017). Libraries were built with the immunoSEQ multiplex PCR assay. For the multiplex PCR, a mixture combining 60 forward primers for TCR Vbeta segments and 13 reverse primers for TCR Jbeta segments was used. TCRdb stores this immuneACCESS table with in-frame sequences only. Part of the clones is absent; in the studies checked, under half of the shortfall reflects unresolved V genes, and no reason is known for the rest. The sample has tens of thousands of clones on record, 63% of them singletons. Clones ranked in the top ten supply 5% to 6.5% of the sample. Input material: PBMCs. These receptors were obtained from a woman aged 25 to 39 in good health and CMV-seronegative.

On this clone itself: Relative to the germline gene, one junction end is altered; a read error may explain this. CDR3 in amino acids: CACRPTPGQGDTEAFF. In nucleotides, the CDR3 is TGCGCCTGTCGCCCGACTCCGGGACAGGGTGACACTGAAGCTTTCTTT. The chain joins TRBV30 to TRBJ1-1; 9 bases match TRBD1. The CDR3 runs 16 residues. The germline gives CDR1 GTSNPN, CDR2 SVGIG (reference sequence).

The sample holds a few counts of this clone. This chain uses TRBV6-5 with TRBJ1-1; D might be TRBD1 (5 bases). Between the trimmed V and J ends, which lost 5 bases and 10 bases, there was a span of 11 bases. This CDR3 is built from 11 residues. Germline CDR1 MNHEY, CDR2 SVGAGI. CDR3 amino acids: CASSTQGGAFF. The CDR3 DNA reads as TGTGCCAGCAGTACCCAGGGTGGAGCTTTCTTT.

The chain carries TRBV6-1 and TRBJ2-2, with TRBD1 matching 7 bases. With V trimmed by 5 bases and J by 7 bases, 10 bases remained unmatched. CDR1 and CDR2 (germline): MNHNS, SASEGT. This CDR3 comprises 15 residues. As DNA, the CDR3 is TGTGCCAGCAGTATCCGACAGGGAACTATCGGGGAGCTGTTTTTT. Residues: CASSIRQGTIGELFF.

The chain links TRBV5-6 to TRBJ2-3; TRBD2 matches at 10 bases. This CDR3 spans 16 amino acids. V was clipped by 0 bases and J by 1 base; unmatched bases: 2. Germline V CDR1 and CDR2: SGHDT, YYEEEE. This CDR3 is CASSLERGGRTDTQYF. In nucleotides, the CDR3 is TGTGCCAGCAGCTTGGAGCGGGGGGGCCGCACAGATACGCAGTATTTT.

This clone has just one count. Other nucleotide sequences from this sample produce the same CDR3. This chain connects TRBV30 to TRBJ1-5; perhaps TRBD1 as D (5 bases). Germline V gene data show CDR1 as GTSNPN and CDR2 as SVGIG (reference sequence). V lost 1 base and J 6 bases, leaving 13 bases between the germline ends. The length of the CDR3 is 14 residues. CDR3 sequence: CAWSGGLSGQPQHF. The DNA for the CDR3 is TGTGCCTGGAGTGGGGGCCTTTCGGGTCAGCCCCAGCATTTT.

The chain is built from TRBV18 and TRBJ2-2; D perhaps matches TRBD2 (5 bases). With 5 bases removed from V and 0 bases from J, the gap between germline ends came to 10 bases. CDR3 length: 15 amino acids. The germline gives CDR1 KGHSH, CDR2 LQKENI. This CDR3 is CASSTGIANTGELFF. CDR3 DNA sequence: TGTGCCAGCTCAACGGGGATTGCGAACACCGGGGAGCTGTTTTTT.

The chain is built from TRBV30 and TRBJ2-4, with 12 nucleotides matching TRBD1. The germline V gene encodes CDR1 GTSNPN and CDR2 SVGIG (reference sequence). The CDR3 totals 16 residues. Trimming took 2 bases from V and 2 from J; bases not matched to a gene: 4. CDR3 protein: CAWSPGQGASKNIQYF. In DNA, the CDR3 is TGTGCCTGGAGTCCGGGACAGGGGGCGTCCAAAAACATTCAGTACTTC.

The chain has TRBV4-1 and TRBJ2-1; 9 positions match TRBD2. The junction had 4 bases not matched to a gene; V was cut back by 0 bases and J by 1 base. Germline CDR1 is MGHRA and CDR2 is YSYEKL. The CDR3 spans 17 residues. CDR3 sequence: CASSQDRLAGSYNEQFF. CDR3 DNA: TGCGCCAGCAGCCAAGATCGGCTAGCGGGATCCTACAATGAGCAGTTCTTC.

The count of this clone is one. This sequence joins TRBV19 and TRBJ1-4, with D unclear. The germline V gene encodes CDR1 LNHDA and CDR2 SQIVND (reference sequence). Trimming took 3 bases from V and 8 from J, leaving 10 bases between them. The CDR3 length is 13 residues. CDR3 sequence (DNA): TGTGCCAGTAGTATCCTCCGAGTGGAAAAACTGTTTTTT. As protein: CASSILRVEKLFF.

The gene calls are TRBV7-2 and TRBJ2-3; the match to TRBD2 covers 10 bases. Germline loops: CDR1 SGHTA, CDR2 FQGNSA. There are 16 residues in the CDR3. Trimming removed 5 bases from V and 1 base from J; junction bases left unmatched: 6. CDR3 loop: CASSTPSGRGTDTQYF. In DNA, the CDR3 is TGTGCCAGCAGCACGCCCAGCGGGAGGGGCACAGATACGCAGTATTTT.

This chain connects TRBV7-6 to TRBJ1-2, with no clear D. Per germline, CDR1 SGHVS and CDR2 FNYEAQ. The V gene lost 3 bases and the J gene lost 4 bases, with 9 bases spanning the gap. The CDR3 runs to 13 residues. The DNA of the CDR3 is TGTGCCAGCAGCTTTGCGGGTGGCTATGGCTACACCTTC. The encoded protein is CASSFAGGYGYTF.

The chain has TRBV7-6 and TRBJ2-1, with TRBD2 identical over 12 bases. The CDR3 spans 15 residues. Germline V gene data show CDR1 as SGHVS and CDR2 as FNYEAQ. After removal of 5 bases from V and 10 bases from J, the junction contained 9 bases not matched to a gene. CDR3 in amino acids: CASSLSTSGGQEQFF. The CDR3 nucleotides read TGTGCCAGCAGCCTATCAACTAGCGGGGGGCAGGAGCAGTTCTTC.

V usage is TRBV12-5 and J usage is TRBJ1-4, with D unclear. V lost 6 bases to trimming and J lost 5 bases, with 13 bases between them. CDR3 length: 14 amino acids. Per germline, CDR1 LGHNT and CDR2 FRNRAP. The CDR3 DNA sequence: TGTGCTAGTGGAATGGGTCTGGGCAATGAAAAACTGTTTTTT. This codes for CASGMGLGNEKLFF.

V usage is TRBV5-6 and J usage is TRBJ2-3; tentative D call: TRBD1 (6 bases). The CDR3 sequence is 15 residues long. CDR1 is SGHDT, CDR2 YYEEEE, per germline. The V end was cut by 1 base, the J end by 5 bases, with 14 bases between. In nucleotides, the CDR3 is TGTGCCAGCAGCTTGACAGGGTTCGGGCAAGATACGCAGTATTTT. Residues: CASSLTGFGQDTQYF.

The gene calls are TRBV7-9 and TRBJ1-1, with a weak D call TRBD1 (5 bases). V lost 1 base and J lost 0, with 15 bases in between. The germline CDR1 and CDR2 sequences are SEHNR and FQNEAQ (reference sequence). The CDR3 sequence is 17 residues long. DNA for the CDR3: TGTGCCAGCAGCTTAGGGGGCGGGGCAGACATGAACACTGAAGCTTTCTTT. Translation gives CASSLGGGADMNTEAFF.

The table lists this clone with a count of one. The chain couples TRBV6-5 to TRBJ1-3, with TRBD1 matching 7 bases. This CDR3 has 15 residues. Germline V lookup: CDR1 MNHEY, CDR2 SVGAGI. With 2 bases clipped from V and 2 bases from J, the junction kept 3 bases outside the gene matches. The CDR3 spells CASSYEGATGNTIYF. The CDR3 nucleotides read TGTGCCAGCAGTTACGAGGGGGCTACTGGAAACACCATATATTTT.

The chain has TRBV7-2 and TRBJ2-2; D is undetermined. Germline lookup yields CDR1 SGHTA and CDR2 FQGNSA. The CDR3 loop spans 16 amino acids. V dropped 2 bases and J dropped 0 bases, with 10 bases sitting between them. CDR3 loop: CASSLLAQTNTGELFF. CDR3 coding DNA: TGTGCCAGCAGCTTATTAGCCCAGACGAACACCGGGGAGCTGTTTTTT.

The chain employs TRBV4-2 and TRBJ1-3, with TRBD1 matching 8 bases. This CDR3 contains 17 residues. V was pared by 0 bases and J by 2 bases, with 6 bases of the junction left unmatched. Germline-derived CDR1 and CDR2 are LGHNA and YNFKEQ. Here the CDR3 DNA reads TGTGCCAGCAGCCAAGAGGCCGGACAGGGAGCTGGAAACACCATATATTTT. It is translated as CASSQEAGQGAGNTIYF.

This clone was seen a handful of times. CDR3 nucleotides: TGTGCCAGCTGGAGCGGGGGCCTTTACAATGAGCAGTTCTTC. This codes for CASWSGGLYNEQFF. This sequence joins TRBV6-1 and TRBJ2-1; 8 positions match TRBD2. The length of the CDR3 is 14 residues. Trimming removed 8 bases from V and 4 bases from J; junction bases left unmatched: 7. The germline V gene encodes CDR1 MNHNS and CDR2 SASEGT.

The table lists this clone with a count of one. The CDR3 loop reads CASSQATSGPYEQYF. The CDR3 nucleotides are TGTGCCAGCAGCCAAGCGACTAGCGGACCCTACGAGCAGTACTTC. The chain combines TRBV4-2 with TRBJ2-7; TRBD2 aligns across 9 bases. V shed 1 base and J 2 bases; nucleotides not matched to a gene: 3. CDR3 length: 15 residues. Germline V CDR1 and CDR2: LGHNA, YNFKEQ.

J is TRBJ1-2 and V is TRBV2; TRBD1 matches at 10 bases. This CDR3 contains 15 residues. The V and J ends lost 6 bases and 4 bases, in that order; junction bases with no gene match: 8. Germline CDR1 reads SNHLY; CDR2 reads FYNNEI. CDR3 protein: CASSLGTGVTYGYTF. CDR3 in DNA: TGTGCCAGCAGCTTGGGGACAGGGGTAACCTATGGCTACACCTTC.

This clone showed up just a few times. The V gene is TRBV19, the J gene TRBJ1-2; 8 nucleotides match TRBD1. This CDR3 has 13 residues. The germline gives CDR1 LNHDA, CDR2 SQIVND (reference sequence). The V segment lost 9 bases and the J segment 5 bases; nucleotides outside the gene matches: 8. CDR3 sequence: CASLTGGHYGYTF. In DNA, the CDR3 is TGTGCCAGCCTTACAGGGGGGCATTATGGCTACACCTTC.

The chain has TRBV5-1 and TRBJ2-6; 9 bases fit TRBD1. Per the germline V gene, CDR1 is SGHRS and CDR2 is YFSETQ. The CDR3 is made up of 19 amino acids. Trimming removed 4 bases from V and 4 bases from J; junction bases left unmatched: 15. The DNA of the CDR3 is TGCGCCAGCAGCCAACGAACAGGGGGCATAACAGGAGGGGCCAACGTCCTGACTTTC. This codes for CASSQRTGGITGGANVLTF.

The chain carries TRBV13 and TRBJ2-7, with 8 bases lining up with TRBD2. Germline V gene data show CDR1 as PRHDT and CDR2 as FYEKMQ (reference sequence). The CDR3 length is 16 residues. J lost 1 base, V lost 2 bases, and 7 bases had no gene match. CDR3 loop: CASSLTTGTSSYEQYF. CDR3 in DNA: TGTGCCAGCAGCTTAACAACCGGGACTAGTTCCTACGAGCAGTACTTC.

This chain connects TRBV28 to TRBJ2-7; 11 bases align to TRBD2. The CDR3 spans 15 residues. The germline V gene has CDR1 MDHEN and CDR2 SYDVKM. J gave up 3 bases and V 5 bases, and 6 bases lay outside the gene matches. The CDR3 here is CASSLGTSGYYEQYF. The CDR3 region has the DNA TGTGCCAGCAGTCTCGGGACTAGCGGATACTACGAGCAGTACTTC.

The chain uses TRBV7-9 and TRBJ1-1; perhaps TRBD1 as D (6 bases). This CDR3 has 13 amino acids. Trimming took 6 bases from V and 1 from J, leaving 9 bases between them. CDR1 is SEHNR, CDR2 FQNEAQ, per germline (reference sequence). In nucleotides, the CDR3 is TGTGCCAGCAGTCAACAGGGGAACACTGAAGCTTTCTTT. Translated, it gives CASSQQGNTEAFF.

This rearrangement joins TRBV6-5 to TRBJ1-2; D may be TRBD1 (6 bases). Trimming took 2 bases from V and 4 from J, leaving 11 bases between them. This CDR3 comprises 14 residues. Germline assignment: CDR1 MNHEY and CDR2 SVGAGI. Here the CDR3 DNA reads TGTGCCAGCAGTTACAGGACAGCCCCCTATGGCTACACCTTC. This encodes CASSYRTAPYGYTF.

J is TRBJ1-3 and V is TRBV27; unclear D gene. The V gene's germline CDR1 is MNHEY and CDR2 SMNVEV (reference sequence). The CDR3 runs 13 residues. V lost 5 bases and J 3 bases, leaving 8 bases between the germline ends. The CDR3 reads CASSPGVGNTIYF. Written as DNA, the CDR3 is TGTGCCAGCAGTCCCGGGGTTGGAAACACCATATATTTT.

This clone was counted between two and nine times. The V call is TRBV7-3, the J call TRBJ2-1, with TRBD2 matching 14 bases. Germline V gene data show CDR1 as SGHTA and CDR2 as FQGTGA. J gave up 7 bases and V 0 bases, and 5 bases lay outside the gene matches. The length of the CDR3 is 17 residues. CDR3 nucleotides: TGTGCCAGCAGCTTAACGAGACTAGCGGGAGGGCCGAATGAGCAGTTCTTC. Protein product: CASSLTRLAGGPNEQFF.

The chain carries TRBV18 and TRBJ2-4; D not resolved. Trimming took 6 bases from V and 5 from J, leaving 14 bases between them. Germline V gene sequence: CDR1 KGHSH, CDR2 LQKENI. The CDR3 extends over 14 amino acids. The CDR3 is CASSPVGSENIQYF. The CDR3 bases are TGTGCCAGCTCCCCAGTGGGCTCGGAAAACATTCAGTACTTC.